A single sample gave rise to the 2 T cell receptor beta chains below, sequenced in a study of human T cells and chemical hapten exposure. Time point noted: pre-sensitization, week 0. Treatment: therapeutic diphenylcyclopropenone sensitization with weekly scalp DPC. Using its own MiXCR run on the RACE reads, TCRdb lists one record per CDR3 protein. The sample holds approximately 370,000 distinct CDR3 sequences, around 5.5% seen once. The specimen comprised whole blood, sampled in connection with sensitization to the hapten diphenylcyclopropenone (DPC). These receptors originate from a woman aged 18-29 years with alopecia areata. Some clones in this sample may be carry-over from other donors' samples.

The CDR3 coding sequence is TGTGCCAGCAGTTTGGCCGGACAGCCTCATGGCTACACCTTC. It specifies CASSLAGQPHGYTF. This chain uses TRBV12-3 or TRBV12-4 with TRBJ1-2, with D possibly TRBD1 on 6 matching bases. This CDR3 is built from 14 residues. Trimming pared 3 bases from V and 6 bases from J, leaving 14 bases between.

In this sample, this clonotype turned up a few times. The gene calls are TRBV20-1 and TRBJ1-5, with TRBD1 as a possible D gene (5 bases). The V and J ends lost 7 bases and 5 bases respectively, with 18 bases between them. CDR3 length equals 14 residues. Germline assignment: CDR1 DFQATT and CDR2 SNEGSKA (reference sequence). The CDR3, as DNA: TGCAGTGTCTTAGACAGTAGCGGCCATCAGCCCCAGCATTTT. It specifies CSVLDSSGHQPQHF.